Included here is one TCR beta chain sequence, with context. Its antigen is unknown. These data belong to a study of shared clonotypes between healthy human individuals. Study summary: Per donor, three plates held CD4 naive cells, three held CD4 memory, two held CD8 naive and one held CD8 memory. Findings and limits, study-wide: It was only blood that was sampled, and tissue repertoires likely differ.

Naive CD45RA+ and memory CD45RA-negative subsets were split from CD4+ cells. The table came from immunoSEQ multiplex PCR; TCRdb's copy has only in-frame clones and leaves some out. The data hold about 2.5 million clones, with around 93% observed a single time. This receptor was identified in a man younger than 35 in good health. Some clones in this sample may be carry-over from other donors' samples. The sequenced material came from naive CD4+ T cells from PBMCs. Subset in this sample: CD45RA+ positively selected.

CDR3 coding DNA: TGTGCCAGTAGTATAGGGACAGAGACCCAGTACTTC. Encoded protein: CASSIGTETQYF. The genes are TRBV19 and TRBJ2-5; D is undetermined. The length of the CDR3 is 12 residues. Germline assignment: CDR1 LNHDA and CDR2 SQIVND (reference sequence). Trimming took 1 base from V and 4 from J, leaving 4 bases between them.